Listed here are 24 T cell receptor beta chains from one sample, sequenced in a study of cytomegalovirus exposure and HLA in healthy donors. The PCR used 60 Vbeta and 13 Jbeta primers. The method was immunoSEQ multiplex PCR; TCRdb's version includes in-frame clones alone and lacks a portion of them. The table includes more than 110,000 clones, more than 65% detected once. Source material: PBMCs. The origin of the receptors is a woman under 40 in good health and CMV-seronegative.

This clone was seen only a few times. V is TRBV6-5 and J is TRBJ2-3; D gene uncertain. The V gene's germline CDR1 is MNHEY and CDR2 SVGAGI. There are 15 residues in the CDR3. The germline V and J ends were trimmed by 2 bases and 4 bases, with 13 bases remaining between them. CDR3 sequence: CASSYRQAGPDTQYF. The CDR3 region has the DNA TGTGCCAGCAGTTACCGGCAAGCAGGCCCAGATACGCAGTATTTT.

The genes are TRBV2 and TRBJ2-6, with D perhaps TRBD1 (6 bases). This CDR3 has 15 amino acids. V was shortened by 4 bases and J by 1 base, with 8 bases between the two germline ends. The germline V gene has CDR1 SNHLY and CDR2 FYNNEI. The CDR3 protein is CASSVRGSGANVLTF. DNA of the CDR3: TGTGCCAGCAGTGTCAGGGGATCTGGGGCCAACGTCCTGACTTTC.

A few counts support this clone. V gene TRBV29-1 combines with J gene TRBJ2-7; TRBD2 aligns across 9 bases. The CDR3 has 13 residues. V was clipped by 6 bases and J by 4 bases; unmatched bases: 7. Germline V CDR1 and CDR2: SQVTM, ANQGSEA. CDR3 region: CSVLAGDRYEQYF. CDR3 sequence (DNA): TGCAGCGTCTTAGCGGGAGATCGTTACGAGCAGTACTTC.

This clone was observed once. The chain joins TRBV6-1 to TRBJ2-4, with TRBD1 as a possible D gene (5 bases). The CDR3 is 14 residues long. Germline V gene lookup returns CDR1 MNHNS and CDR2 SASEGT. The germline V and J ends were trimmed by 4 bases and 3 bases, with 10 bases remaining between them. The CDR3 protein is CASSGQPGKNIQYF. CDR3 in DNA: TGTGCCAGCAGTGGACAGCCAGGCAAAAACATTCAGTACTTC.

This clone was detected only once. The rearrangement uses TRBV25-1 and TRBJ1-6; the D gene is possibly TRBD1 (6 bases). V was pared by 1 base and J by 8 bases, with 15 bases between. The CDR3 contains 16 residues. Germline-derived CDR1 and CDR2 are MGHDK and SYGVNS. CDR3 amino acids: CASSEFAQGRDSPLHF. CDR3 coding DNA: TGTGCCAGCAGTGAATTTGCACAGGGCAGGGATTCACCCCTCCACTTT.

J is TRBJ1-1 and V is TRBV6-4, with TRBD1 matching 9 bases. Per germline, CDR1 MRHNA and CDR2 SNTAGT. V was pared by 7 bases and J by 0 bases, with 18 bases of the junction left unmatched. This CDR3 contains 19 residues. The CDR3 nucleotides read TGTGCCAGCATCATACCTCCGGGACAGGGCCTTTCCATGAACACTGAAGCTTTCTTT. Translated, it gives CASIIPPGQGLSMNTEAFF.

The chain recombines TRBV6-5 with TRBJ2-7; D gene uncertain. CDR1 and CDR2 (germline): MNHEY, SVGAGI. V was shortened by 6 bases and J by 6 bases, with 12 bases between the two germline ends. There are 12 residues in the CDR3. This CDR3 reads CASRKTSAEQYF. Written as DNA, the CDR3 is TGTGCCAGCAGAAAGACATCTGCCGAGCAGTACTTC.

The rearrangement joins TRBV2 to TRBJ2-2; weak D call: TRBD1 (5 bases). The V gene lost 8 bases and the J gene lost 5 bases, with 12 bases spanning the gap. Germline V gene lookup returns CDR1 SNHLY and CDR2 FYNNEI. The CDR3 is 13 residues long. CDR3 residues: CASGATVTGELFF. DNA for the CDR3: TGTGCCAGCGGGGCGACAGTAACCGGGGAGCTGTTTTTT.

The CDR3 reads CSVGTDTQYF. In nucleotides, the CDR3 is TGCAGCGTCGGGACAGATACGCAGTATTTT. V and J are TRBV29-1 and TRBJ2-3; D is ambiguous. Trimming pared 6 bases from V and 3 bases from J, leaving 4 bases between. There are 10 residues in the CDR3. Germline V gene sequence: CDR1 SQVTM, CDR2 ANQGSEA.

The CDR3 loop reads CASSSGGSRVADTQYF. CDR3 bases: TGCGCCAGCAGCTCCGGGGGGAGCCGGGTGGCAGATACGCAGTATTTT. V gene TRBV5-1 combines with J gene TRBJ2-3; 7 nucleotides align to TRBD2. The length of the CDR3 is 16 residues. Germline lookup yields CDR1 SGHRS and CDR2 YFSETQ. The junction had 11 bases not matched to a gene; V was cut back by 3 bases and J by 4 bases.

This sequence joins TRBV4-2 and TRBJ1-2; 8 bases map to TRBD1. After removal of 1 base from V and 2 bases from J, the junction contained 12 bases not matched to a gene. Germline loops: CDR1 LGHNA, CDR2 YNFKEQ. CDR3 length: 18 amino acids. The CDR3 sequence: CASSQVVGTGGRNYGYTF. As DNA, the CDR3 is TGTGCCAGCAGCCAAGTGGTTGGAACAGGGGGTAGGAACTATGGCTACACCTTC.

The chain employs TRBV5-1 and TRBJ2-7, with 8 bases lining up with TRBD2. With 0 bases clipped from V and 2 bases from J, the junction kept 13 bases outside the gene matches. Germline-derived CDR1 and CDR2 are SGHRS and YFSETQ. The CDR3 extends over 18 amino acids. The CDR3 reads CASSLGLAGSTSAYEQYF. In nucleotides, the CDR3 is TGCGCCAGCAGCTTGGGGCTAGCGGGTTCCACCTCGGCCTACGAGCAGTACTTC. The full variable domain, rest sourced from reference TRBV5-1 and TRBJ2-7, is KAGVTQTPRYLIKTRGQQVTLSCSPISGHRSVSWYQQTPGQGLQFLFEYFSETQRNKGNFPGRFSGRQFSNSRSEMNVSTLELGDSALYLCASSLGLAGSTSAYEQYFGPGTRLTVT.

The rearrangement joins TRBV30 to TRBJ1-4; TRBD1 matches at 7 bases. The length of the CDR3 is 13 residues. Germline V gene data show CDR1 as GTSNPN and CDR2 as SVGIG (reference sequence). V lost 4 bases, J lost 4 bases, and 3 bases stayed unmatched. CDR3 residues: CAWTGQSNEKLFF. In DNA, the CDR3 is TGTGCCTGGACGGGACAGAGTAATGAAAAACTGTTTTTT.

The rearrangement uses TRBV11-2 and TRBJ2-2; weak D call: TRBD1 (6 bases). The CDR3 extends over 16 amino acids. The V gene lost 4 bases and the J gene lost 0 bases, with 12 bases spanning the gap. Germline V gene sequence: CDR1 SGHAT, CDR2 FQNNGV. Here the CDR3 reads CASSWGHRTNTGELFF. The CDR3 coding sequence is TGTGCCAGCAGCTGGGGACACCGCACGAACACCGGGGAGCTGTTTTTT.

The J gene is TRBJ1-2, the V gene TRBV28, with a weak D call TRBD1 (6 bases). CDR1 and CDR2 from the germline V gene are MDHEN and SYDVKM. The CDR3 sequence is 14 residues long. V was clipped by 6 bases and J by 7 bases, with 18 bases between them. CDR3 DNA: TGTGCCAGCAGGGCCGGGGACACAATTGCTGGCTACACCTTC. Translated: CASRAGDTIAGYTF.

To note about this clone: Germline and junction disagree at one end, which may indicate a read error. The V gene is TRBV2, the J gene TRBJ1-1; TRBD1 agrees at 8 bases. The CDR3 is 12 residues long. Germline V gene sequence: CDR1 SNHLY, CDR2 FYNNEI. The CDR3 DNA reads as TGTGCCAGCATTGAACAGGGGGCTGAAGCTTTCTTT. This sequence encodes CASIEQGAEAFF. The full variable domain, rest sourced from reference TRBV2 and TRBJ1-1, is EPEVTQTPSHQVTQMGQEVILRCVPISNHLYFYWYRQILGQKVEFLVSFYNNEISEKSEIFDDQFSVERPDGSNFTLKIRSTKLEDSAMYFCASIEQGAEAFFGQGTRLTVV.

This rearrangement joins TRBV11-2 to TRBJ1-5, with D hard to call. Germline V gene sequence: CDR1 SGHAT, CDR2 FQNNGV. The CDR3 is 13 residues long. V lost 1 base and J 5 bases, leaving 6 bases between the germline ends. CDR3 protein: CASSLVEDQPQHF. In DNA, the CDR3 is TGTGCCAGCAGCTTAGTGGAGGATCAGCCCCAGCATTTT.

The chain recombines TRBV6-1 with TRBJ1-1; perhaps TRBD1 as D (6 bases). Germline loops: CDR1 MNHNS, CDR2 SASEGT. Between the trimmed V and J ends, which lost 4 bases and 1 base, there was a span of 16 bases. The length of the CDR3 is 16 residues. In DNA, the CDR3 is TGTGCCAGCAGTGTACCACGCTGGGGACAGAACACTGAAGCTTTCTTT. It codes for CASSVPRWGQNTEAFF.

The J gene is TRBJ2-1, the V gene TRBV7-2; 13 bases match TRBD2. Germline V gives CDR1 SGHTA, CDR2 FQGNSA. The CDR3 loop spans 16 amino acids. V lost 2 bases to trimming and J lost 7 bases; unmatched junction nucleotides: 5. Here the CDR3 reads CASSLMELAGGNEQFF. The CDR3 bases are TGTGCCAGCAGCTTAATGGAACTAGCGGGGGGGAATGAGCAGTTCTTC.

CDR3 protein: CASVADREVETQYF. The CDR3 bases are TGTGCCAGCGTAGCCGACCGGGAGGTCGAGACCCAGTACTTC. This rearrangement joins TRBV28 to TRBJ2-5; the match to TRBD2 covers 7 bases. Germline CDR1 reads MDHEN; CDR2 reads SYDVKM. There are 14 residues in the CDR3. The J segment lost 5 bases and the V segment lost 8 bases, leaving 11 bases of the junction unmatched.

This chain joins TRBV19 and TRBJ2-3; 7 bases fit TRBD1. The CDR3 contains 16 residues. Losses at the gene ends were 6 bases for V and 0 bases for J; bases not matched to a gene: 9. Germline V gene lookup returns CDR1 LNHDA and CDR2 SQIVND (reference sequence). Here the CDR3 reads CASSPDRFPSTDTQYF. In nucleotides, the CDR3 is TGTGCCAGTAGCCCGGACAGGTTTCCTAGCACAGATACGCAGTATTTT.

The chain joins TRBV7-2 to TRBJ2-1, with TRBD1 matching over 7 bases. The CDR3 is made up of 15 amino acids. V shed 0 bases and J 5 bases; nucleotides not matched to a gene: 4. Per the germline V gene, CDR1 is SGHTA and CDR2 is FQGNSA. As DNA, the CDR3 is TGTGCCAGCAGCTTAGCGAGGGGGCTCCACAATGAGCAGTTCTTC. Amino acids: CASSLARGLHNEQFF.

The rearrangement joins TRBV7-3 to TRBJ2-5, with 7 bases that match TRBD2. V trimming: 4 bases; J trimming: 11 bases; junction bases outside the gene matches: 4. The CDR3 length is 11 residues. Looked up from germline, CDR1 is SGHTA and CDR2 is FQGTGA. Written as DNA, the CDR3 is TGTGCCAGCAGCTCGGGGGGACGACAGTACTTC. Translated, it gives CASSSGGRQYF.

This clone was observed a handful of times. The rearrangement uses TRBV9 and TRBJ2-5; 7 positions agree with TRBD2. The CDR3 is 15 residues long. CDR1 and CDR2 from the germline V gene are SGDLS and YYNGEE. The V gene end was trimmed by 4 bases and the J gene end by 2 bases; junction bases not matched to a gene: 8. CDR3 region: CASSPLGSGQETQYF. The DNA for the CDR3 is TGTGCCAGCAGCCCCTTAGGTAGCGGGCAAGAGACCCAGTACTTC.